Each of the 15 T cell receptor beta chains below was sequenced from the same sample in a study of T cells after yellow fever vaccination (dated by TCRdb to the late 2010s). The method behind the library was 5' RACE. The sequencing machine was an Illumina NovaSeq 6000. The raw public reads went through TCRdb reprocessing: fastp at Q25, MiXCR clone calling, in-frame beta chains kept. Each entry merges the rows of one CDR3 protein and shows their most common DNA and genes. This sample is represented by approximately 130,000 distinct CDR3 sequences; nearly 15% of them were singletons. Of the sample, about 42% falls within the top ten clones. The treatment or condition label corresponds to: live attenuated yellow fever vaccine strain. Specimen: CD8+ T cells sorted from PBMCs, collected 5 days after the yellow fever booster vaccination. Every receptor here comes from a man between 18 and 35 years old who received the YFV17D yellow fever vaccine.

This clonotype turned up a few times. The J gene is TRBJ2-3, the V gene TRBV4-1, with D perhaps TRBD1 (6 bases). Per germline, CDR1 MGHRA and CDR2 YSYEKL. This CDR3 has 14 amino acids. With 5 bases removed from V and 0 bases from J, the gap between germline ends came to 9 bases. The CDR3 protein is CASSRDTSTDTQYF. Here the CDR3 DNA reads TGCGCCAGCAGCAGGGACACAAGCACAGATACGCAGTATTTT.

This clonotype has a handful of counts. J is TRBJ1-6 and V is TRBV15; D gene unclear. V dropped 4 bases and J dropped 11 bases, with 15 bases sitting between them. Germline V lookup: CDR1 LNHNV, CDR2 YYDKDF (reference sequence). CDR3 length: 14 residues. Here the CDR3 reads CATSTSFQTTPLHF. DNA for the CDR3: TGTGCCACCAGCACCAGTTTCCAAACTACACCCCTCCACTTT.

This clonotype was found a few times. The chain couples TRBV6-1 to TRBJ1-5, with 9 bases lining up with TRBD1. Losses at the gene ends were 6 bases for V and 15 bases for J; bases not matched to a gene: 9. The CDR3 is made up of 12 amino acids. CDR1 and CDR2 from the germline V gene are MNHNS and SASEGT. CDR3 sequence: CASRDRGVLRHF. The CDR3 region has the DNA TGTGCCAGCAGAGACAGGGGGGTATTACGGCATTTT.

This clonotype was seen more than once but under ten times. The V call is TRBV20-1, the J call TRBJ1-2; perhaps TRBD1 as D (6 bases). V was clipped by 5 bases and J by 7 bases, with 17 bases between them. Germline CDR1 reads DFQATT; CDR2 reads SNEGSKA (reference sequence). CDR3 length equals 13 residues. CDR3 amino acids: CSAPRQEESGYTF. DNA for the CDR3: TGCAGTGCTCCCCGACAGGAAGAAAGTGGCTACACCTTC.

Only a few counts were recorded for this clonotype. The chain couples TRBV7-6 to TRBJ1-3; D unresolved. V lost 5 bases to trimming and J lost 0 bases, with 5 bases between them. The germline gives CDR1 SGHVS, CDR2 FNYEAQ. CDR3 length equals 13 residues. Written as DNA, the CDR3 is TGTGCCAGCAGCGCACTCTCTGGAAACACCATATATTTT. Translated, it gives CASSALSGNTIYF.

In this sample, this clonotype turned up a few times. The rearrangement links TRBV7-9 to TRBJ2-2; 7 nucleotides line up with TRBD2. The V segment lost 5 bases and the J segment 6 bases; nucleotides outside the gene matches: 6. This CDR3 spans 14 amino acids. Germline V CDR1 and CDR2: SEHNR, FQNEAQ (reference sequence). The CDR3 DNA sequence: TGTGCCAGCAGCCGCTATCGGGGGGCCGGGGAGCTGTTTTTT. Protein: CASSRYRGAGELFF.

V usage is TRBV6-2 or TRBV6-3 and J usage is TRBJ2-3; TRBD2 agrees at 12 bases. V shed 2 bases and J 0 bases; nucleotides not matched to a gene: 6. Germline V lookup: CDR1 MNHEY, CDR2 SVGEGT. The CDR3 spans 18 residues. The CDR3 coding sequence is TGTGCCAGCAGTTACCCGACTAGCGGGGGCCCTAGCACAGATACGCAGTATTTT. This encodes CASSYPTSGGPSTDTQYF.

This chain connects TRBV7-6 to TRBJ2-2, with 13 bases that match TRBD2. V gave up 6 bases and J gave up 1 base; unmatched junction bases: 2. The CDR3 spans 16 residues. Germline V CDR1 and CDR2: SGHVS, FNYEAQ. The CDR3 nucleotides read TGTGCCAGCAGTCGACTAGCGGGGGGGAACACCGGGGAGCTGTTTTTT. It is translated as CASSRLAGGNTGELFF. Full variable domain (outside the CDR3, taken from reference TRBV7-6 and TRBJ2-2): GAGVSQSPRYKVTKRGQDVALRCDPISGHVSLYWYRQALGQGPEFLTYFNYEAQQDKSGLPNDRFSAERPEGSISTLTIQRTEQRDSAMYRCASSRLAGGNTGELFFGEGSRLTVL.

The V call is TRBV7-3, the J call TRBJ2-3; D is unresolved. With 3 bases removed from V and 6 bases from J, the gap between germline ends came to 10 bases. Germline CDR1 is SGHTA and CDR2 is FQGTGA. The CDR3 sequence is 13 residues long. The CDR3 protein is CASSFLLADTQYF. CDR3 DNA sequence: TGTGCCAGCAGCTTTCTTTTGGCGGATACGCAGTATTTT.

J is TRBJ2-6 and V is TRBV29-1; D possibly uses TRBD1 or TRBD2 (6 bases each). CDR1 and CDR2 (germline): SQVTM, ANQGSEA. CDR3 size: 17 residues. V lost 3 bases to trimming and J lost 3 bases, with 18 bases between them. CDR3 sequence: CSVEGGRGPNGANVLTF. CDR3 DNA: TGCAGCGTTGAGGGAGGCCGGGGGCCGAATGGGGCCAACGTCCTGACTTTC.

The chain recombines TRBV18 with TRBJ1-1; 10 bases match TRBD1. The CDR3 covers 15 residues. CDR1 and CDR2 (germline): KGHSH, LQKENI. With 0 bases clipped from V and 5 bases from J, the junction kept 3 bases outside the gene matches. This chain's CDR3 is CASSPPGQGYTEAFF. In DNA form, the CDR3 reads TGTGCCAGCTCACCACCGGGACAGGGGTATACTGAAGCTTTCTTT.

This clonotype was recorded only once. V and J are TRBV5-1 and TRBJ2-1; D is tentatively TRBD1 or TRBD2 (5 bases each). The germline V gene encodes CDR1 SGHRS and CDR2 YFSETQ. Trimming cost V 0 bases and J 8 bases, with 12 bases left between them. This CDR3 contains 14 residues. The CDR3 is CASSLARGRHEQFF. The DNA for the CDR3 is TGCGCCAGCAGCTTGGCTCGGGGACGCCATGAGCAGTTCTTC.

This clonotype was observed a few times. The V and J genes are TRBV5-5 and TRBJ2-5, with D unresolved. The germline V gene encodes CDR1 SGHKS and CDR2 YYEKEE (reference sequence). Deletions cut 4 bases from V and 5 bases from J, with 12 bases between. This CDR3 comprises 13 residues. This CDR3 reads CASSHSGGETQYF. The CDR3 nucleotides are TGTGCCAGCAGCCACTCGGGTGGGGAGACCCAGTACTTC.

This clonotype was seen a few times. For the CDR3, the DNA is TGCAGTGCTAGACGGCGGGGCCGGAGCGGGGAGCTGTTTTTT. The encoded protein is CSARRRGRSGELFF. This chain joins TRBV20-1 and TRBJ2-2, with a weak D call TRBD2 (6 bases). The V and J ends lost 2 bases and 7 bases respectively, with 14 bases between them. Germline CDR1 DFQATT, CDR2 SNEGSKA (reference sequence). CDR3 size: 14 residues.

This clonotype was counted between two and nine times. The V call is TRBV2, the J call TRBJ2-1; the D call may be TRBD1 or TRBD2 (6 bases each). CDR3 length: 13 amino acids. The V gene lost 10 bases and the J gene lost 5 bases, with 15 bases spanning the gap. CDR1 and CDR2 from the germline V gene are SNHLY and FYNNEI. The CDR3 nucleotides read TGTGCCACCCAAGGGGGGTCAAACAATGAGCAGTTCTTC. Amino acids: CATQGGSNNEQFF.